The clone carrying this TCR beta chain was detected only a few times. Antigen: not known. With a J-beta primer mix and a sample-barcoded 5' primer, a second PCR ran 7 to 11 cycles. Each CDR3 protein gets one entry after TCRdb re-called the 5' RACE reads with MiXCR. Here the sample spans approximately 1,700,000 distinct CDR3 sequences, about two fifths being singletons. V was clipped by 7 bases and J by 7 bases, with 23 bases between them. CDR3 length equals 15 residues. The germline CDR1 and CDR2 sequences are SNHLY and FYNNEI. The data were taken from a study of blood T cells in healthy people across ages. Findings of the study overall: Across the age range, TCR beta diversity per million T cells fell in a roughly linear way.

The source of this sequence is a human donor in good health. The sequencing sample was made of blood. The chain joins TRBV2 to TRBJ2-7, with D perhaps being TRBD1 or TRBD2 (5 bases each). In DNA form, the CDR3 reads TGTGCCAGCAAAGAAGTGGGGGATACCTTTGGGGAGCAGTACTTC. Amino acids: CASKEVGDTFGEQYF. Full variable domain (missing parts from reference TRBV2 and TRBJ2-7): EPEVTQTPSHQVTQMGQEVILRCVPISNHLYFYWYRQILGQKVEFLVSFYNNEISEKSEIFDDQFSVERPDGSNFTLKIRSTKLEDSAMYFCASKEVGDTFGEQYFGPGTRLTVT.